These 19 T cell receptor beta chains were all obtained from the same sample, sequenced in a study of T cells after yellow fever vaccination. Each CDR3 protein gets one entry after TCRdb re-called the 5' RACE reads with MiXCR. This sample has 100,000 to 150,000 distinct CDR3 sequences; roughly 9% occur once, and the top ten carry roughly 40%. Specimen: CD8+ T cells sorted from PBMCs, collected on the day of the yellow fever booster vaccination. Receptors originate from a young man who received the YFV17D yellow fever vaccine.

The genes are TRBV27 and TRBJ2-7, with 7 bases identical to TRBD1. Per germline, CDR1 MNHEY and CDR2 SMNVEV (reference sequence). The CDR3 length is 15 residues. The V segment lost 5 bases and the J segment 0 bases; nucleotides outside the gene matches: 7. The CDR3 sequence: CASSLTGDSSYEQYV. CDR3 sequence (DNA): TGTGCCAGCAGTCTTACAGGGGATAGCTCCTACGAGCAGTACGTC.

This clonotype was recorded at least ten times. The chain employs TRBV2 and TRBJ2-5; 7 bases map to TRBD2. Germline V gives CDR1 SNHLY, CDR2 FYNNEI. V was clipped by 8 bases and J by 5 bases; unmatched bases: 14. There are 15 residues in the CDR3. This CDR3 is CASRKGAAGGETQYF. CDR3 coding DNA: TGTGCCAGCCGTAAAGGGGCGGCCGGGGGGGAGACCCAGTACTTC.

The chain links TRBV19 to TRBJ2-1, with D perhaps being TRBD1 or TRBD2 (5 bases each). From germline, CDR1 is LNHDA and CDR2 SQIVND (reference sequence). V lost 7 bases and J 0 bases, leaving 7 bases between the germline ends. The CDR3 consists of 13 residues. CDR3 amino acids: CASKGSSYNEQFF. In DNA, the CDR3 is TGTGCCAGTAAGGGGAGCTCCTACAATGAGCAGTTCTTC.

This clonotype was picked up a small number of times. This chain uses TRBV4-1 with TRBJ2-7; D may be TRBD1 or TRBD2 (5 bases each). The CDR3 has 14 residues. The V end was cut by 1 base, the J end by 3 bases, with 10 bases between. In germline, CDR1 is MGHRA, CDR2 YSYEKL. The chain's CDR3 is CASSQARAGYEQYF. In DNA form, the CDR3 reads TGCGCCAGCAGCCAAGCCAGGGCGGGCTACGAGCAGTACTTC.

V gene TRBV7-6 combines with J gene TRBJ1-2, with TRBD1 matching 8 bases. After removal of 4 bases from V and 4 bases from J, the junction contained 5 bases not matched to a gene. The CDR3 runs 14 residues. Germline CDR1 reads SGHVS; CDR2 reads FNYEAQ. The CDR3 sequence: CASSSLDRAYGYTF. The CDR3 coding sequence is TGTGCCAGCAGCTCACTGGACAGGGCCTATGGCTACACCTTC.

This clonotype was found a few times. V gene TRBV11-2 combines with J gene TRBJ1-2, with D maybe TRBD1 (5 bases). The CDR3 extends over 21 amino acids. The V end lost 1 base, the J end lost 1 base, and 28 bases lay between the germline ends. The V gene's germline CDR1 is SGHAT and CDR2 FQNNGV. CDR3 DNA: TGTGCCAGCAGCTTAGCGGGGGTCGACCCCGGTCGGGGGAGCGTTAACTATGGCTACACCTTC. It specifies CASSLAGVDPGRGSVNYGYTF.

The genes are TRBV6-1 and TRBJ1-4, with TRBD1 identical over 7 bases. J was trimmed by 0 bases and V by 2 bases; bases with no gene match: 9. Germline V gene lookup returns CDR1 MNHNS and CDR2 SASEGT. CDR3 length: 18 residues. Here the CDR3 DNA reads TGTGCCAGCAGTGAACTCCGGGACAGCTACTCAACTAATGAAAAACTGTTTTTT. Amino acids: CASSELRDSYSTNEKLFF.

This clonotype was seen ten or more times. This chain joins TRBV6-6 and TRBJ1-4, with 9 nucleotides matching TRBD1. The V gene end was trimmed by 6 bases and the J gene end by 7 bases; junction bases not matched to a gene: 9. This CDR3 region has 15 residues. Germline V gene data show CDR1 as MNHNY and CDR2 as SVGAGI (reference sequence). The CDR3 loop is CASSPRDRVSEKLFF. DNA of the CDR3: TGTGCCAGCAGCCCCCGGGACAGGGTTTCTGAAAAACTGTTTTTT.

The CDR3 region is CASSHGTGYEQYF. The DNA of the CDR3 is TGCGCCAGCAGCCATGGGACAGGGTACGAGCAGTACTTC. J is TRBJ2-7 and V is TRBV4-3; 9 bases agree with TRBD1. V dropped 3 bases and J dropped 4; count of bases not matched to a gene: 1. This CDR3 region has 13 residues. The germline V gene encodes CDR1 LGHNA and CDR2 YSLEER.

In its sample, this clonotype was seen a few times. The V and J genes are TRBV6-5 and TRBJ2-7; TRBD1 agrees at 7 bases. Germline V gives CDR1 MNHEY, CDR2 SVGAGI. The CDR3 has 13 amino acids. The V and J ends lost 4 bases and 5 bases, in that order; junction bases with no gene match: 5. CDR3 sequence (DNA): TGTGCCAGCAGTTCAAACAGGGGCCACGAGCAGTACTTC. Protein product: CASSSNRGHEQYF.

The chain uses TRBV12-2 and TRBJ2-3; the table names TRBD2, a call not compared with the DNA. TRBV12-2 is flagged as a pseudogene. The CDR3 has 20 residues. The CDR3 sequence is CASRLALLAGALLSTDTQYF. CDR3 DNA: TGTGCAAGTCGCTTAGCCCTACTAGCGGGGGCCTTGTTAAGCACAGATACGCAGTATTTT.

This clonotype was seen only a few times. V is TRBV20-1 and J is TRBJ2-6; no clear D gene. In germline, CDR1 is DFQATT, CDR2 SNEGSKA (reference sequence). The length of the CDR3 is 16 residues. V lost 1 base and J 1 base, leaving 11 bases between the germline ends. CDR3 in amino acids: CSARAVPQSGANVLTF. CDR3 bases: TGCAGTGCTAGAGCAGTCCCGCAGTCTGGGGCCAACGTCCTGACTTTC.

This clonotype has at least ten counts. The chain uses TRBV29-1 and TRBJ2-3, with D hard to call. Germline CDR1 and CDR2: SQVTM and ANQGSEA. CDR3 length equals 15 residues. V lost 0 bases to trimming and J lost 0 bases, with 10 bases between them. This CDR3 reads CSVEDRGRSTDTQYF. The CDR3 DNA reads TGCAGCGTTGAAGATCGTGGCAGGAGCACAGATACGCAGTATTTT.

The chain couples TRBV7-2 to TRBJ2-1; D ambiguous. The CDR3 is 14 amino acids. In germline, CDR1 is SGHTA, CDR2 FQGNSA. Trimming left V 2 bases short and J 0 bases short, with 5 bases between. DNA of the CDR3: TGTGCCAGCAGCTTATACCCCTCCTACAATGAGCAGTTCTTC. Amino acids: CASSLYPSYNEQFF.

The chain employs TRBV15 and TRBJ2-6, with D tentatively TRBD1 (5 bases). Germline-derived CDR1 and CDR2 are LNHNV and YYDKDF (reference sequence). V lost 3 bases and J 0 bases, leaving 12 bases between the germline ends. The CDR3 is 17 amino acids. CDR3 loop: CATSRMGQSSGANVLTF. CDR3 nucleotide sequence: TGTGCCACCAGCAGGATGGGGCAAAGCTCTGGGGCCAACGTCCTGACTTTC. Filled out from reference TRBV15 and TRBJ2-6, the complete variable domain reads DAMVIQNPRYQVTQFGKPVTLSCSQTLNHNVMYWYQQKSSQAPKLLFHYYDKDFNNEADTPDNFQSRRPNTSFCFLDIRSPGLGDTAMYLCATSRMGQSSGANVLTFGAGSRLTVL.

This chain links TRBV7-6 with TRBJ1-3, with no clear D. The germline V and J ends were trimmed by 5 bases and 2 bases, with 13 bases remaining between them. Germline assignment: CDR1 SGHVS and CDR2 FNYEAQ. The CDR3 is 15 residues long. CDR3: CASSPYGRPGNTIYF. DNA of the CDR3: TGTGCCAGCAGCCCCTACGGCCGTCCTGGAAACACCATATATTTT. Full variable domain (missing parts from reference TRBV7-6 and TRBJ1-3): GAGVSQSPRYKVTKRGQDVALRCDPISGHVSLYWYRQALGQGPEFLTYFNYEAQQDKSGLPNDRFSAERPEGSISTLTIQRTEQRDSAMYRCASSPYGRPGNTIYFGEGSWLTVV.

The chain carries TRBV5-1 and TRBJ1-1; D gene uncertain. The V end lost 0 bases, the J end lost 0 bases, and 6 bases lay between the germline ends. The CDR3 length is 14 residues. Per germline, CDR1 SGHRS and CDR2 YFSETQ. The CDR3 DNA reads TGCGCCAGCAGCTTGGCAGTTATGAACACTGAAGCTTTCTTT. Its protein product is CASSLAVMNTEAFF.

For the CDR3, the DNA is TGCGCCAGCAGCCAAGAGATCAGGTACTATGGCTACACCTTC. Encoded protein: CASSQEIRYYGYTF. The chain couples TRBV4-1 to TRBJ1-2; unclear D gene. Looked up from germline, CDR1 is MGHRA and CDR2 is YSYEKL. Deletions cut 0 bases from V and 3 bases from J, with 8 bases between. The CDR3 totals 14 residues.

A few counts support this clonotype. The rearrangement uses TRBV27 and TRBJ1-5, with D uncertain. The CDR3 covers 15 residues. Trimming left V 5 bases short and J 6 bases short, with 17 bases between. Germline loops: CDR1 MNHEY, CDR2 SMNVEV (reference sequence). This CDR3 reads CASSLGAHPGQPQHF. DNA of the CDR3: TGTGCCAGCAGTCTAGGTGCCCACCCCGGTCAGCCCCAGCATTTT.